Below, 13 T cell receptor beta chains from the same sample are listed, as sequenced in a study of blood T cells in healthy people across ages. Using a J-beta primer mix together with a sample-barcoded 5' primer, a second PCR was run for roughly 7 to 12 cycles. From the 5' RACE reads, TCRdb called clonotypes with MiXCR, one entry per CDR3 protein. This repertoire shows roughly 680,000 distinct CDR3 sequences, around 49% found once; its top ten account for roughly 30%. The material sequenced was blood. The source of these receptors is a woman in her sixties or seventies in good health.

The V and J genes are TRBV20-1 and TRBJ1-3; perhaps TRBD1 as D (5 bases). Trimming left V 5 bases short and J 1 base short, with 9 bases between. This CDR3 is 13 amino acids long. Germline CDR1 is DFQATT and CDR2 is SNEGSKA (reference sequence). CDR3 in amino acids: CSALDRSGNTIYF. In DNA, the CDR3 is TGCAGTGCTCTAGACAGATCTGGAAACACCATATATTTT.

For this clonotype: A read error may produce the germline difference seen at one junction end. The chain recombines TRBV4-1 with TRBJ2-7; TRBD2 matches at 11 bases. This CDR3 has 17 residues. Per germline, CDR1 MGHRA and CDR2 YSYEKL. The CDR3 DNA sequence: TGCGTCAGCAGCATTCGTCTAGCGGGAGGTAACTCCTACGAGCAGTACTTC. The encoded protein is CVSSIRLAGGNSYEQYF.

The chain joins TRBV20-1 to TRBJ1-5; the D gene is possibly TRBD1 (5 bases). CDR1 is DFQATT, CDR2 SNEGSKA, per germline (reference sequence). The CDR3 covers 16 residues. Trimming stripped 1 base from V and 7 bases from J, with 20 bases between. The CDR3, as DNA: TGCAGTGCTAGAGGAGGCCTGGGGCAGGGTGGCCAGCCCCAGCATTTT. As protein: CSARGGLGQGGQPQHF.

DNA of the CDR3: TGTGCCATCAGTGACAACATGGGACCTAGCTCCTACAATGAGCAGTTCTTC. This codes for CAISDNMGPSSYNEQFF. V gene TRBV10-3 combines with J gene TRBJ2-1, with D perhaps TRBD1 or TRBD2 (5 bases each). Trimming took 3 bases from V and 0 from J, leaving 15 bases between them. The germline V gene has CDR1 ENHRY and CDR2 SYGVKD. This CDR3 has 17 amino acids.

Note on this clonotype: The junction differs from germline at one of its ends, possibly a read error. The V gene is TRBV7-6, the J gene TRBJ2-5; 14 bases agree with TRBD2. The DNA end is a closer match to TRBJ2-7, so the J assignment may be wrong. The CDR3 totals 15 residues. Germline values: CDR1 SGHVS, CDR2 FNYEAQ. This CDR3 reads CAGSPGTSGSYEQYF. CDR3 DNA: TGTGCCGGCAGCCCAGGGACTAGCGGGAGTTACGAGCAGTACTTC.

The V gene is TRBV28, the J gene TRBJ1-2, with D tentatively TRBD1 (5 bases). Germline-derived CDR1 and CDR2 are MDHEN and SYDVKM. This CDR3 region has 16 residues. The ends were cut back, 3 bases at V and 0 bases at J, with 14 bases in the middle. The CDR3 DNA reads TGTGCCAGCAGTTTTGTAGGGGCGACCGCTAACTATGGCTACACCTTC. This encodes CASSFVGATANYGYTF.

This sequence joins TRBV20-1 and TRBJ2-5; D is perhaps TRBD2 (6 bases). Trimming shortened V by 3 bases and J by 5 bases, and 19 bases separated the two germline ends. The length of the CDR3 is 15 residues. Germline CDR1 reads DFQATT; CDR2 reads SNEGSKA (reference sequence). CDR3 coding DNA: TGCAGTGCTAGGGTCCGAACGGGAGTATGGGAGACCCAGTACTTC. It translates to CSARVRTGVWETQYF.

The V and J genes are TRBV27 and TRBJ1-1; 8 nucleotides agree with TRBD1. CDR3 length equals 13 residues. With 10 bases clipped from V and 5 bases from J, the junction kept 9 bases outside the gene matches. Germline CDR1 and CDR2: MNHEY and SMNVEV (reference sequence). CDR3: CATRTGTMTEAFF. CDR3 sequence (DNA): TGTGCCACCCGGACAGGGACGATGACTGAAGCTTTCTTT.

At least ten counts were recorded for this clonotype. The chain links TRBV15 to TRBJ2-3; D not resolved. Germline-derived CDR1 and CDR2 are LNHNV and YYDKDF (reference sequence). The CDR3 has 16 residues. V was cut by 0 bases and J by 3 bases, with 13 bases left in between. This chain's CDR3 is CATSRDLLTVTDTQYF. The CDR3 nucleotides read TGTGCCACCAGCAGAGATCTCCTGACCGTTACAGATACGCAGTATTTT.

The chain has TRBV20-1 and TRBJ1-2; D uncertain. Germline-derived CDR1 and CDR2 are DFQATT and SNEGSKA (reference sequence). V was cut by 3 bases and J by 2 bases, with 10 bases left in between. The CDR3 loop spans 13 amino acids. In DNA form, the CDR3 reads TGCAGTGCTAGGAGTGGACGGAACTATGGCTACACCTTC. It codes for CSARSGRNYGYTF.

V usage is TRBV20-1 and J usage is TRBJ2-7; D remains unclear. Trimming shortened V by 1 base and J by 3 bases, and 10 bases separated the two germline ends. The CDR3 spans 13 residues. Germline-derived CDR1 and CDR2 are DFQATT and SNEGSKA (reference sequence). CDR3 in amino acids: CSARGHRYYEQYF. For the CDR3, the DNA is TGCAGTGCTAGAGGCCACAGATACTACGAGCAGTACTTC.

The chain uses TRBV7-2 and TRBJ2-7, with 10 nucleotides matching TRBD1. This CDR3 spans 15 amino acids. V shed 2 bases, J shed 7 bases, and the junction held 8 bases outside the gene matches. Germline values: CDR1 SGHTA, CDR2 FQGNSA. CDR3 nucleotide sequence: TGTGCCAGCAGCTTAAATCGGGACAGGGGTAATGAGCAGTACTTC. This sequence encodes CASSLNRDRGNEQYF.

The chain couples TRBV29-1 to TRBJ2-7; TRBD1 or TRBD2 may be the D gene (5 bases each). CDR1 SQVTM and CDR2 ANQGSEA come from the germline V gene. V was shortened by 8 bases and J by 0 bases, with 20 bases between the two germline ends. This CDR3 is built from 15 residues. The CDR3 region is CSTVGVTGRSYEQYF. In DNA form, the CDR3 reads TGCAGCACCGTTGGTGTAACGGGGCGCTCCTACGAGCAGTACTTC.